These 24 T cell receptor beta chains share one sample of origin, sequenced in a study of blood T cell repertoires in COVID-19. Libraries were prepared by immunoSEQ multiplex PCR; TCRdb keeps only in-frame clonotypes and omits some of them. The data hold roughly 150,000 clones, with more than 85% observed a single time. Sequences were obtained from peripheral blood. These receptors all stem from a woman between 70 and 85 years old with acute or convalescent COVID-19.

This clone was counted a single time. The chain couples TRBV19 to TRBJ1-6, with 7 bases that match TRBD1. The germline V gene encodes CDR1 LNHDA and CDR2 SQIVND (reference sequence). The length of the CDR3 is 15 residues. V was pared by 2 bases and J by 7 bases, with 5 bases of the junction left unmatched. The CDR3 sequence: CASSIISGQNSPLHF. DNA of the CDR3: TGTGCCAGTAGTATAATTTCGGGACAGAATTCACCCCTCCACTTT.

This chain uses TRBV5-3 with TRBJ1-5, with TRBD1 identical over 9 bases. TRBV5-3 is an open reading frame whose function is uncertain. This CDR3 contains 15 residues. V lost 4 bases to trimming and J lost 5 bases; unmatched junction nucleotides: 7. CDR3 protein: CARSPGDRGYQPQHF. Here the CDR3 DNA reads TGTGCCAGAAGCCCCGGTGACAGGGGGTATCAGCCCCAGCATTTT.

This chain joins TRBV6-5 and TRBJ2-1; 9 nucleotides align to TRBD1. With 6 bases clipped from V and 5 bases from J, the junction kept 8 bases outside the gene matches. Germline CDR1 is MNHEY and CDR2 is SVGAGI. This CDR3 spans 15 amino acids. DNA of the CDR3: TGTGCCAGCAGCGCCGGGACAGGGACGAACAATGAGCAGTTCTTC. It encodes CASSAGTGTNNEQFF.

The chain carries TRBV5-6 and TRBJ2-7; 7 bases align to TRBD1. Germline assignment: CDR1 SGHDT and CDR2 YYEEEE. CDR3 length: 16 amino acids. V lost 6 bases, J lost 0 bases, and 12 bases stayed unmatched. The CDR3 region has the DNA TGTGCCAGCAATTGGTTCCGGGACAGTCTCTCCTACGAGCAGTACTTC. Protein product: CASNWFRDSLSYEQYF.

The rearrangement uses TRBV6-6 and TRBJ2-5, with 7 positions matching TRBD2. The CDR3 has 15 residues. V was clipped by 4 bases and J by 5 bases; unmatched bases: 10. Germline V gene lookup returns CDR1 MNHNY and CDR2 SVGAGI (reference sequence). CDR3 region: CASSSSLAAVETQYF. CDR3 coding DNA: TGTGCCAGCAGTTCATCCCTAGCGGCCGTGGAGACCCAGTACTTC.

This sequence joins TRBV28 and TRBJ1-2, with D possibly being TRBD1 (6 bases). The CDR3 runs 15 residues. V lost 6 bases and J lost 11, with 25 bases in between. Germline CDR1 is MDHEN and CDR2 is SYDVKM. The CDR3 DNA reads TGTGCCAGCAGCATAGGGGGATACCAAATAAGATCGTACACCTTC. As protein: CASSIGGYQIRSYTF.

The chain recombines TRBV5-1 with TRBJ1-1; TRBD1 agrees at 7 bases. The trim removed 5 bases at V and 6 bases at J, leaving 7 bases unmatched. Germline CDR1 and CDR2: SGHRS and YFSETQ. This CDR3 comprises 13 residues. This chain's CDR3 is CASSHSDRAEAFF. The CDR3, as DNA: TGCGCCAGCAGTCACTCCGACAGGGCTGAAGCTTTCTTT.

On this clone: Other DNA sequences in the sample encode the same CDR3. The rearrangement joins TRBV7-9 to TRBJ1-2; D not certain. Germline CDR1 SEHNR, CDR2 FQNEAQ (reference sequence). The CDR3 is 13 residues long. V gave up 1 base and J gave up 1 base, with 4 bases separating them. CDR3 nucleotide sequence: TGTGCCAGCAGCTTAGACAGTAACTATGGCTACACCTTC. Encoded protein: CASSLDSNYGYTF.

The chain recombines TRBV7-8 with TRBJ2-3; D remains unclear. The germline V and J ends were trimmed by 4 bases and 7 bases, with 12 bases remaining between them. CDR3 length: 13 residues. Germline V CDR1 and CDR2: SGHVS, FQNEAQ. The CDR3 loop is CASSSIQSNTQYF. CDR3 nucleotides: TGTGCCAGCAGCTCGATCCAGTCCAATACGCAGTATTTT.

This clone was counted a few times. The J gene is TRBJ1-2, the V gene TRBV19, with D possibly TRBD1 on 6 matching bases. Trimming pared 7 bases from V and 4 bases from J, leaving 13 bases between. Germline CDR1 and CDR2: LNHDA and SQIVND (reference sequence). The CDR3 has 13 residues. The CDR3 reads CASTPGDSYGYTF. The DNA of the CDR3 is TGTGCCAGTACCCCAGGGGATTCCTATGGCTACACCTTC. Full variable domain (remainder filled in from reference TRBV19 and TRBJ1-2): DGGITQSPKYLFRKEGQNVTLSCEQNLNHDAMYWYRQDPGQGLRLIYYSQIVNDFQKGDIAEGYSVSREKKESFPLTVTSAQKNPTAFYLCASTPGDSYGYTFGSGTRLTVV.

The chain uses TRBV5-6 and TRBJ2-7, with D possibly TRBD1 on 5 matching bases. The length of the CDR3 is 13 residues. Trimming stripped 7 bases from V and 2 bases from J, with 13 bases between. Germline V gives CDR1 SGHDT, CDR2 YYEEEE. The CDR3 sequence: CASDQRGTYEQYF. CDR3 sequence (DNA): TGTGCCAGCGACCAAAGGGGTACCTACGAGCAGTACTTC.

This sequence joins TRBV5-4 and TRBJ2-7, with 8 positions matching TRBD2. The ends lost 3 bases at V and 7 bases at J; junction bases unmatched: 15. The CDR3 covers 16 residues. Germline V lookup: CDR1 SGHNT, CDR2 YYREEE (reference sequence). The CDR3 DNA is TGTGCCAGCAGCTCGCGGAACCGGGGGGGGCGGGAGGAGCAGTACGTC. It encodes CASSSRNRGGREEQYV.

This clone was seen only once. The CDR3 region is CASSVTGGVGQPQHF. The CDR3 nucleotides are TGTGCCAGTAGTGTGACAGGGGGCGTGGGGCAGCCCCAGCATTTT. The chain is built from TRBV19 and TRBJ1-5; 10 nucleotides agree with TRBD1. The CDR3 extends over 15 amino acids. CDR1 LNHDA and CDR2 SQIVND come from the germline V gene (reference sequence). The trim removed 5 bases at V and 7 bases at J, leaving 8 bases unmatched.

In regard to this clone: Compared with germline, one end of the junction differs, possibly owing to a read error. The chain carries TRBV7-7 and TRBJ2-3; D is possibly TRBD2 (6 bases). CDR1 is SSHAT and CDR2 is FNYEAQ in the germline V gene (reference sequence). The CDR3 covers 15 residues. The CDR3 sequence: CASSLVAGPGDTQYF. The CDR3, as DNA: TGTGCTAGCAGCTTAGTGGCGGGGCCCGGAGATACGCAGTATTTT. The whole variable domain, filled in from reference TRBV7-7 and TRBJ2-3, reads GAGVSQSPRYKVTKRGQDVTLRCDPISSHATLYWYQQALGQGPEFLTYFNYEAQPDKSGLPSDRFSAERPEGSISTLTIQRTEQRDSAMYRCASSLVAGPGDTQYFGPGTRLTVL.

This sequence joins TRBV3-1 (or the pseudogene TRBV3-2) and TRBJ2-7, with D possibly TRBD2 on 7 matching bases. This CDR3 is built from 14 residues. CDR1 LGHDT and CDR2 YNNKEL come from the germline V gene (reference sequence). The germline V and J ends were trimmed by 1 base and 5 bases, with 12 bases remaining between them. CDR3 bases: TGTGCCAGCAGCCAAGGGGGGGGCACGAACGAGCAGTACGTC. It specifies CASSQGGGTNEQYV.

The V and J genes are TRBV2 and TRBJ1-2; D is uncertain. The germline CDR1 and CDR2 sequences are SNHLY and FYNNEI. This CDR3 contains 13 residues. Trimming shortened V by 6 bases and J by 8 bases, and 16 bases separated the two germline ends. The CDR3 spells CASRERGYGGYTF. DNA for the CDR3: TGTGCCAGCAGGGAGAGAGGGTATGGGGGCTACACCTTC.

The CDR3: CASSLYRVVEGPNQPQHF. DNA of the CDR3: TGTGCCAGCAGCTTGTACAGGGTAGTTGAGGGTCCCAATCAGCCCCAGCATTTT. The J gene is TRBJ1-5, the V gene TRBV7-8, with D maybe TRBD1 (6 bases). Germline CDR1 SGHVS, CDR2 FQNEAQ. Trimming took off 3 bases at V and 3 bases at J, with 21 bases between the two ends. This CDR3 spans 18 amino acids.

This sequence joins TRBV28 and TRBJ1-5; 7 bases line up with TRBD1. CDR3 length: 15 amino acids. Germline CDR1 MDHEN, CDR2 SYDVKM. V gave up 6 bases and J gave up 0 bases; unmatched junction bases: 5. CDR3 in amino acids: CASRGGPNSNQPQHF. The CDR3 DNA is TGTGCCAGCAGAGGGGGCCCGAATAGCAATCAGCCCCAGCATTTT.

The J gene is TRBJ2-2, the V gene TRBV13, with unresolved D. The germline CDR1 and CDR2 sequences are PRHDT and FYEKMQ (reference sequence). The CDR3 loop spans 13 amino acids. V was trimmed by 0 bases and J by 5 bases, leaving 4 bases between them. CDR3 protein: CASSLGETGELFF. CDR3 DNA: TGTGCCAGCAGCTTAGGGGAGACCGGGGAGCTGTTTTTT. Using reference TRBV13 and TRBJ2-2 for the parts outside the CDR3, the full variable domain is AAGVIQSPRHLIKEKRETATLKCYPIPRHDTVYWYQQGPGQDPQFLISFYEKMQSDKGSIPDRFSAQQFSDYHSELNMSSLELGDSALYFCASSLGETGELFFGEGSRLTVL.

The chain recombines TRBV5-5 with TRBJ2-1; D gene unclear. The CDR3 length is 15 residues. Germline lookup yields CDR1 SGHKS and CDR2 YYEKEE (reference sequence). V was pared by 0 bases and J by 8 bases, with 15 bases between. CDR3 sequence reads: CASSLASTPADEQFF. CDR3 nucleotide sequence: TGTGCCAGCAGCTTGGCGTCTACCCCGGCGGATGAGCAGTTCTTC. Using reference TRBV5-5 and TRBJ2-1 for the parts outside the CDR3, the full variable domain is DAGVTQSPTHLIKTRGQQVTLRCSPISGHKSVSWYQQVLGQGPQFIFQYYEKEERGRGNFPDRFSARQFPNYSSELNVNALLLGDSALYLCASSLASTPADEQFFGPGTRLTVL.

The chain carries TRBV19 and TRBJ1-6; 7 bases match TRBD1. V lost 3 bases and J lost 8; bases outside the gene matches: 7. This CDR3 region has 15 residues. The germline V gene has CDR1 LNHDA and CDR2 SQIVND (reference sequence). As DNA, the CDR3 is TGTGCCAGTAGTATTACAGGGGTCCGGGATTCACCCCTCCACTTT. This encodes CASSITGVRDSPLHF.

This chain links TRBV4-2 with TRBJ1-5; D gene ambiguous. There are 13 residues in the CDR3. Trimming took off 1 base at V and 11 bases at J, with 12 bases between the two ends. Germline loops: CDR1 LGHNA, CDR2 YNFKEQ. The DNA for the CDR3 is TGTGCCAGCAGCCAAGGGTTCGGACTCTCCCAGCATTTT. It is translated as CASSQGFGLSQHF.

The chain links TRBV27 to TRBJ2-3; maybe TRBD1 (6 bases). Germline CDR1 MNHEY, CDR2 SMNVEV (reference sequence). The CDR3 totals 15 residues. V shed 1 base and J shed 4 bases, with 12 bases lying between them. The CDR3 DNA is TGTGCCAGCAGTTTATTAGGGGGTTCCTCAGATACGCAGTATTTT. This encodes CASSLLGGSSDTQYF.

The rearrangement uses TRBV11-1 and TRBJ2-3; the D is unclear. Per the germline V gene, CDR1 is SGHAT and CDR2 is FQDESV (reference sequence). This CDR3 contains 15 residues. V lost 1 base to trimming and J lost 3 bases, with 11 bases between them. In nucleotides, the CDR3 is TGTGCCAGCAGCTTAGTTAGCACATTTACAGATACGCAGTATTTT. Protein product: CASSLVSTFTDTQYF.